This TCR beta chain comes out of a study of T cell changes during pregnancy in multiple sclerosis. TCRdb's table, derived via immunoSEQ multiplex PCR, lists solely in-frame clones and lacks some. The profile shows fewer than 75,000 clones, 80% to 95% of them singletons. Germline V CDR1 and CDR2: SGHAT, FQNNGV. Trimming cost V 5 bases and J 4 bases, with 29 bases left between them. The CDR3 contains 19 residues. This clonotype was sampled from a female donor with multiple sclerosis, enrolled in a pregnancy study. The input for sequencing was peripheral blood, taken in the second trimester of pregnancy. The chain joins TRBV11-2 to TRBJ2-5; tentatively, D is TRBD1 (5 bases). The CDR3 DNA reads as TGTGCCAGCAGCGACGACAACGCCGCAGCAGGGTATTTTTCAGAGACCCAGTACTTC. Protein product: CASSDDNAAAGYFSETQYF.